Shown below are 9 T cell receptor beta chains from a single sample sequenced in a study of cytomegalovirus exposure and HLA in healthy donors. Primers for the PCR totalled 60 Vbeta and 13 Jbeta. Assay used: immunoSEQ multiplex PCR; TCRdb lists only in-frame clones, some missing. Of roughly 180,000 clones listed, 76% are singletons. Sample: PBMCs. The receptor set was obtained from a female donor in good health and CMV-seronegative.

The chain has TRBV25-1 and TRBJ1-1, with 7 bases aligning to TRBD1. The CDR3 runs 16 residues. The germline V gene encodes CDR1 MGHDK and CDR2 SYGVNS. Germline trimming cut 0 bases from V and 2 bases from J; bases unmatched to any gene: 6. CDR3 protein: CASSEYLGTENTEAFF. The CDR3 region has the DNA TGTGCCAGCAGTGAATATCTCGGGACAGAAAACACTGAAGCTTTCTTT.

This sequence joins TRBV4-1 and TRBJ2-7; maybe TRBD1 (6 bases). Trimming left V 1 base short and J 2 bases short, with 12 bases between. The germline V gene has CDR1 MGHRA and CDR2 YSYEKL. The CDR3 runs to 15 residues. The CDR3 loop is CASSQAWDITYEQYF. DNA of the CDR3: TGCGCCAGCAGCCAAGCCTGGGACATAACCTACGAGCAGTACTTC.

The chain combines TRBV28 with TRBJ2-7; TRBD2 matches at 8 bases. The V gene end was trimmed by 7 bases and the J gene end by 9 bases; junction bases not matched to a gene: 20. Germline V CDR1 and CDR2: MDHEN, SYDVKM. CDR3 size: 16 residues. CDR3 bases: TGTGCCAGCAATTCAGCGGGAGTATTGGAGGGGTCGGCGCAGTACTTC. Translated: CASNSAGVLEGSAQYF.

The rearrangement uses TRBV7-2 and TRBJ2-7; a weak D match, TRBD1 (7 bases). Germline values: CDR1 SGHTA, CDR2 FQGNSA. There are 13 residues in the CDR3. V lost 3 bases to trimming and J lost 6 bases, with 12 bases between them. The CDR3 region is CASSFFQGGEQYF. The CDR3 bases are TGTGCCAGCAGCTTTTTCCAGGGGGGCGAGCAGTACTTC.

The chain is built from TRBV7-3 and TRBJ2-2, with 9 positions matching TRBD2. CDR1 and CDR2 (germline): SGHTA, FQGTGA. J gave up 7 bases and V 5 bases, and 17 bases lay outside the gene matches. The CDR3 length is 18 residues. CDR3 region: CASSPQAGGIQKGGELFF. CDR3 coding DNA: TGTGCCAGCAGCCCTCAAGCGGGAGGAATCCAAAAGGGCGGGGAGCTGTTTTTT.

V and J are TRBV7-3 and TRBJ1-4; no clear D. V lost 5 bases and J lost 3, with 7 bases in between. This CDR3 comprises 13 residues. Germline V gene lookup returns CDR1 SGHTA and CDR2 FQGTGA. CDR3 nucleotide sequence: TGTGCCAGCAGCCCCTTTGCTAATGAAAAACTGTTTTTT. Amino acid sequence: CASSPFANEKLFF.

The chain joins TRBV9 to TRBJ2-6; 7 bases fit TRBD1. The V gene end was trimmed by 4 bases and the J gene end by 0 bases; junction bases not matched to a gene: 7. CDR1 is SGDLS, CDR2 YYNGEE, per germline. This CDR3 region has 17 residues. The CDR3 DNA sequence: TGTGCCAGCAGCCCGGGACAGTTAATCTCTGGGGCCAACGTCCTGACTTTC. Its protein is CASSPGQLISGANVLTF.

This CDR3 reads CASSLSERGGITGELFF. In DNA form, the CDR3 reads TGCGCCAGCAGCTTGTCCGAACGGGGAGGAATCACCGGGGAGCTGTTTTTT. The gene calls are TRBV5-1 and TRBJ2-2; D might be TRBD2 (6 bases). V gave up 1 base and J gave up 4 bases, with 17 bases separating them. This CDR3 contains 17 residues. The V gene's germline CDR1 is SGHRS and CDR2 YFSETQ. Supplemented by reference TRBV5-1 and TRBJ2-2, the full variable domain reads KAGVTQTPRYLIKTRGQQVTLSCSPISGHRSVSWYQQTPGQGLQFLFEYFSETQRNKGNFPGRFSGRQFSNSRSEMNVSTLELGDSALYLCASSLSERGGITGELFFGEGSRLTVL.

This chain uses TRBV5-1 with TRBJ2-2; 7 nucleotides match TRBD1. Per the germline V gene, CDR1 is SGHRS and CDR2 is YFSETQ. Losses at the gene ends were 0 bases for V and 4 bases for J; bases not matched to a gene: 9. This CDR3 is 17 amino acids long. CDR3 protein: CASSLDIGTAFTGELFF. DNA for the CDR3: TGCGCCAGCAGCTTGGATATCGGGACAGCTTTCACCGGGGAGCTGTTTTTT.